Each of the 29 T cell receptor beta chains below was sequenced from the same sample in a study of glioma-infiltrating T cells. TCR alpha and beta CDR3 regions were amplified from RNA using iRepertoire nested multiplex PCR. TCRdb re-called the multiplex PCR reads through MiXCR, storing one row per CDR3 protein. Seen here are about 140,000 distinct CDR3 sequences, about two fifths observed once, and the top ten hold roughly 20%. Sequenced: glioma tissue, nonneoplastic brain tissue, or PBMCs (not recorded which). These receptors originate from a human donor with low-grade glioma or glioblastoma, undergoing nonglioma brain surgery, or in good health (not recorded which).

This clonotype was seen more than once but under ten times. The chain combines TRBV10-3 with TRBJ2-7; 8 bases are shared with TRBD2. Germline V gives CDR1 ENHRY, CDR2 SYGVKD. Trimming removed 0 bases from V and 4 bases from J; junction bases left unmatched: 8. The CDR3 covers 16 residues. In DNA, the CDR3 is TGTGCCATCAGTGAGTCTGCGAGCGGGAGAGTATACGAGCAGTACTTC. The encoded protein is CAISESASGRVYEQYF.

The V call is TRBV6-1, the J call TRBJ1-1; the match to TRBD1 covers 9 bases. The V gene end was trimmed by 6 bases and the J gene end by 5 bases; junction bases not matched to a gene: 10. The germline gives CDR1 MNHNS, CDR2 SASEGT. This CDR3 contains 15 residues. In DNA, the CDR3 is TGTGCCAGCAGGAGACCCGGGACAGGGAGTACTGAAGCTTTCTTT. It codes for CASRRPGTGSTEAFF.

This clonotype was found many times. The chain carries TRBV6-6 and TRBJ1-2; 7 nucleotides line up with TRBD1. V shed 2 bases and J 0 bases; nucleotides not matched to a gene: 0. This CDR3 is built from 14 residues. Germline CDR1 and CDR2: MNHNY and SVGAGI (reference sequence). CDR3 sequence: CASSYDRANYGYTF. The CDR3 DNA reads TGTGCCAGCAGTTACGACAGGGCTAACTATGGCTACACCTTC.

The rearrangement links TRBV11-2 to TRBJ2-7; 11 bases map to TRBD2. The V and J ends lost 5 bases and 6 bases, in that order; junction bases with no gene match: 12. The CDR3 runs to 16 residues. The V gene's germline CDR1 is SGHAT and CDR2 FQNNGV. CDR3 nucleotide sequence: TGTGCCAGCAGCCGACCACTAGCGGGAGTCCTCCTCGAGCAGTACTTC. Encoded protein: CASSRPLAGVLLEQYF.

This clonotype was counted only a few times. This chain connects TRBV4-1 to TRBJ2-5, with D perhaps TRBD2 (6 bases). V was pared by 5 bases and J by 11 bases, with 12 bases between. This CDR3 is 11 amino acids long. CDR1 MGHRA and CDR2 YSYEKL come from the germline V gene. The CDR3 sequence is CASSNRGIQYF. The DNA for the CDR3 is TGCGCCAGCAGCAACCGGGGGATACAGTACTTC.

This chain joins TRBV7-2 and TRBJ2-7; D call uncertain. The germline V and J ends were trimmed by 7 bases and 6 bases, with 16 bases remaining between them. Germline CDR1 reads SGHTA; CDR2 reads FQGNSA. The CDR3 length is 13 residues. CDR3 sequence (DNA): TGTGCCAGCACCCAATTCACGGGTTCCGAGCAGTACTTC. Amino acid sequence: CASTQFTGSEQYF. Full variable domain (remainder filled in from reference TRBV7-2 and TRBJ2-7): GAGVSQSPSNKVTEKGKDVELRCDPISGHTALYWYRQSLGQGLEFLIYFQGNSAPDKSGLPSDRFSAERTGGSVSTLTIQRTQQEDSAVYLCASTQFTGSEQYFGPGTRLTVT.

V and J are TRBV27 and TRBJ2-7, with D perhaps TRBD2 (5 bases). The CDR3 loop spans 17 amino acids. Germline CDR1 and CDR2: MNHEY and SMNVEV (reference sequence). V lost 5 bases, J lost 3 bases, and 23 bases lay in between. CDR3 in amino acids: CASSQTARDSTYYEQYF. The CDR3 nucleotides read TGTGCCAGCAGTCAAACGGCCCGGGATTCTACCTACTACGAGCAGTACTTC.

This clonotype came up a few times. This chain uses TRBV20-1 with TRBJ2-7; 11 bases agree with TRBD2. Germline V gives CDR1 DFQATT, CDR2 SNEGSKA (reference sequence). The CDR3 has 15 amino acids. With 7 bases clipped from V and 6 bases from J, the junction kept 14 bases outside the gene matches. The CDR3 sequence is CSVPHATSGKGEQYF. In nucleotides, the CDR3 is TGCAGTGTGCCCCATGCGACTAGCGGGAAGGGCGAGCAGTACTTC.

This clonotype was seen a few times. The chain uses TRBV20-1 and TRBJ2-7; 9 bases align to TRBD1. The V gene end was trimmed by 2 bases and the J gene end by 2 bases; junction bases not matched to a gene: 4. This CDR3 contains 14 residues. Germline V gives CDR1 DFQATT, CDR2 SNEGSKA (reference sequence). For the CDR3, the DNA is TGCAGTGCTAGAACAGGGACAGGGACCTACGAGCAGTACTTC. Its translation: CSARTGTGTYEQYF.

This clonotype was observed many times. The chain recombines TRBV28 with TRBJ1-2; possible D gene TRBD1, 6 bases. Germline V gene lookup returns CDR1 MDHEN and CDR2 SYDVKM. Trimming cost V 1 base and J 4 bases, with 7 bases left between them. The CDR3 runs 13 residues. The CDR3 bases are TGTGCCAGCAGTTTATTGACAGGCTATGGCTACACCTTC. This gives the protein CASSLLTGYGYTF.

The chain employs TRBV27 and TRBJ1-1; D is perhaps TRBD1 (6 bases). V lost 6 bases, J lost 7 bases, and 12 bases lay in between. This CDR3 region has 12 residues. Germline V gene sequence: CDR1 MNHEY, CDR2 SMNVEV (reference sequence). The CDR3 DNA follows: TGTGCCAGCAGAAAACAGGGATTTGAAGCTTTCTTT. Translating gives CASRKQGFEAFF.

The V and J genes are TRBV6-1 and TRBJ2-3; weak D call: TRBD2 (5 bases). This CDR3 spans 15 amino acids. Trimming shortened V by 6 bases and J by 2 bases, and 15 bases separated the two germline ends. Germline CDR1 reads MNHNS; CDR2 reads SASEGT. This CDR3 is CASSIPGLATDTQYF. The CDR3 DNA is TGTGCCAGCAGCATCCCCGGACTGGCCACAGATACGCAGTATTTT.

This clonotype was detected a few times. The chain carries TRBV27 and TRBJ1-4; D uncertain. The V gene lost 3 bases and the J gene lost 12 bases, with 11 bases spanning the gap. Germline V gives CDR1 MNHEY, CDR2 SMNVEV (reference sequence). CDR3 length: 12 amino acids. The CDR3 sequence is CASSLMGGELFF. The CDR3 region has the DNA TGTGCCAGCAGTTTGATGGGAGGAGAACTGTTTTTT.

The chain uses TRBV19 and TRBJ2-7; possibly TRBD1 for D (6 bases). The germline CDR1 and CDR2 sequences are LNHDA and SQIVND (reference sequence). The V and J ends lost 5 bases and 7 bases respectively, with 24 bases between them. This CDR3 is built from 16 residues. This chain's CDR3 is CASSLGTSSTWGEQYF. The CDR3 DNA sequence: TGTGCCAGTAGTTTGGGGACATCTTCAACTTGGGGGGAGCAGTACTTC.

Notes on this clonotype: The junction and the germline gene differ at one end; a read error may be behind it. J is TRBJ1-6 and V is TRBV20-1; D is undetermined. The CDR3 is made up of 17 amino acids. Germline CDR1 DFQATT, CDR2 SNEGSKA (reference sequence). The CDR3 DNA is TGCAGTGCTAGGGTTGCCGGACGCAGCTCCTATAATTCACCCATCCACTTT. It codes for CSARVAGRSSYNSPIHF.

V and J are TRBV25-1 and TRBJ2-2; 7 nucleotides align to TRBD1. The trim removed 9 bases at V and 4 bases at J, leaving 5 bases unmatched. Germline CDR1 MGHDK, CDR2 SYGVNS. CDR3 length: 13 residues. The chain's CDR3 is CASGQELTGELFF. Written as DNA, the CDR3 is TGTGCCAGTGGACAGGAACTCACCGGGGAGCTGTTTTTT.

The gene calls are TRBV15 and TRBJ2-7, with unresolved D. CDR1 and CDR2 from the germline V gene are LNHNV and YYDKDF (reference sequence). Trimming shortened V by 0 bases and J by 0 bases, and 9 bases separated the two germline ends. The CDR3 sequence is 15 residues long. The CDR3 DNA sequence: TGTGCCACCAGCAGAGAGGTGTCGAGCTCCTACGAGCAGTACTTC. Protein product: CATSREVSSSYEQYF.

The chain carries TRBV5-1 and TRBJ2-3, with D perhaps assigned TRBD1 or TRBD2 (5 bases each). Per the germline V gene, CDR1 is SGHRS and CDR2 is YFSETQ. The CDR3 has 14 amino acids. Trimming stripped 5 bases from V and 1 base from J, with 11 bases between. CDR3 in amino acids: CASRTGPGTDTQYF. As DNA, the CDR3 is TGCGCCAGCAGGACGGGGCCTGGCACAGATACGCAGTATTTT.

The sample holds a few counts of this clonotype. The gene calls are TRBV7-9 and TRBJ2-3, with 12 bases identical to TRBD2. Germline CDR1 is SEHNR and CDR2 is FQNEAQ (reference sequence). The CDR3 has 16 amino acids. J lost 2 bases, V lost 1 base, and 1 base had no gene match. The CDR3, as DNA: TGTGCCAGCAGCTTAGGGACTAGCGGGAACACAGATACGCAGTATTTT. Translation: CASSLGTSGNTDTQYF.

This clonotype appeared a few times. The CDR3, as DNA: TGCAGTGCTAGAGGGGCGGCGGCGCTTACAGATACGCAGTATTTT. Translated: CSARGAAALTDTQYF. The chain links TRBV20-1 to TRBJ2-3; D is unresolved. Trimming left V 1 base short and J 3 bases short, with 14 bases between. Per germline, CDR1 DFQATT and CDR2 SNEGSKA (reference sequence). The CDR3 has 15 amino acids.

Of note for this clonotype: A junction boundary mismatches the germline segment, possibly from a read error. This chain connects TRBV6-1 to TRBJ2-5; D unclear. The CDR3 totals 12 residues. CDR1 and CDR2 (germline): MNHNS, SASEGT. The CDR3 nucleotides are TGTGCGAGCAATCGGCTGGTCGAGACCCAGTACTTC. Translating gives CASNRLVETQYF.

This clonotype has only a few counts. This sequence joins TRBV20-1 and TRBJ2-3; D not certain. The CDR3 runs to 13 residues. Germline CDR1 and CDR2: DFQATT and SNEGSKA (reference sequence). The V gene lost 1 base and the J gene lost 0 bases, with 5 bases spanning the gap. The DNA of the CDR3 is TGCAGTGCTAGAGTCAGGAGCACAGATACGCAGTATTTT. Translating gives CSARVRSTDTQYF.

CDR3 amino acids: CSPIDSLIIYEQFF. The CDR3 bases are TGCAGCCCAATCGACAGTTTAATAATCTATGAGCAGTTCTTC. The chain combines TRBV20-1 with TRBJ2-1; D is possibly TRBD1 (5 bases). In germline, CDR1 is DFQATT, CDR2 SNEGSKA (reference sequence). This CDR3 is 14 amino acids long.

The chain has TRBV6-6 and TRBJ1-5; TRBD1 is a possible D gene (5 bases). V was clipped by 5 bases and J by 2 bases, with 13 bases between them. Germline V CDR1 and CDR2: MNHNY, SVGAGI (reference sequence). There are 15 residues in the CDR3. This CDR3 reads CASSTNRDGNQPQHF. CDR3 nucleotide sequence: TGTGCCAGCAGTACAAACCGGGACGGCAATCAGCCCCAGCATTTT.

The rearrangement links TRBV7-8 to TRBJ1-1, with D perhaps matching TRBD1 (6 bases). V lost 5 bases and J lost 2, with 12 bases in between. Germline CDR1 reads SGHVS; CDR2 reads FQNEAQ. The CDR3 is made up of 14 amino acids. The CDR3 sequence: CASSQGQINTEAFF. The CDR3, as DNA: TGTGCCAGCAGCCAAGGACAGATTAACACTGAAGCTTTCTTT.

This clonotype was detected many times. The chain is built from TRBV7-3 and TRBJ1-1; D is undetermined. This CDR3 region has 12 residues. The germline gives CDR1 SGHTA, CDR2 FQGTGA. The germline V and J ends were trimmed by 0 bases and 8 bases, with 7 bases remaining between them. Written as DNA, the CDR3 is TGTGCCAGCAGCTTAACCTCCGGCGAAGCTTTCTTT. Translated, it gives CASSLTSGEAFF.

There are a few counts of this clonotype. The chain has TRBV4-1 and TRBJ2-1; 10 bases are shared with TRBD2. J was trimmed by 4 bases and V by 6 bases; bases with no gene match: 6. The CDR3 extends over 15 amino acids. CDR1 MGHRA and CDR2 YSYEKL come from the germline V gene. The CDR3: CASRRLAGVYNEQFF. DNA of the CDR3: TGCGCCAGCAGGAGACTAGCGGGTGTTTACAATGAGCAGTTCTTC.

The chain uses TRBV20-1 and TRBJ1-4, with D perhaps matching TRBD1 (5 bases). Germline CDR1 DFQATT, CDR2 SNEGSKA (reference sequence). Trimming removed 1 base at V and 16 bases at J, with 25 bases between. This CDR3 region has 15 residues. CDR3 region: CSARAGTVSEQSPFF. As DNA, the CDR3 is TGCAGTGCTAGAGCCGGGACGGTCTCGGAACAATCGCCGTTTTTT.

This clonotype has ten or more counts. V and J are TRBV28 and TRBJ2-5; 9 nucleotides align to TRBD2. CDR3 length: 15 amino acids. The germline CDR1 and CDR2 sequences are MDHEN and SYDVKM. V shed 5 bases and J 0 bases; nucleotides not matched to a gene: 4. Here the CDR3 DNA reads TGTGCCAGCAGTCTAGCGGGATCGTACCAAGAGACCCAGTACTTC. It translates to CASSLAGSYQETQYF.